This T cell receptor beta chain was sequenced for a study of post-analysis software for immune sequencing data (dated by TCRdb to the mid-2010s). With respect to the entire study: Disease courses on record covered relapsing-remitting, secondary progressive and progressive-relapsing multiple sclerosis, though some patients had no subtype annotation. A subset of samples was prepared in parallel using single-end sample barcoding, then pooled and co-amplified after Illumina adapter ligation. The multiple sclerosis patient repertoires were compared with ten to eleven previously published healthy control repertoires from donors aged about 6 to 28 years.

The library was built by means of PCR. The run used an Illumina HiSeq 2500. To reduce PCR and sequencing biases, unique molecular identifiers were incorporated into the TCR beta cDNA libraries. About 500,000 cDNA molecules were obtained for every 1 to 10 million input T cells, so each molecule roughly corresponded to one T cell. Patient libraries were prepared and sequenced with the same protocol used for the earlier healthy control dataset. Within a given batch, samples were prepared together, multiplexed and sequenced on the same HiSeq lane. Per the source publication's procedure: Raw barcoded reads were processed with MIGEC, and single-read molecular identifier groups were discarded before consensus assembly and CDR3 extraction. VDJtools was used for post-analysis of the clonotype tables, and diversity was normalized by down-sampling every dataset to the size of the smallest sample. To correct batch-related cross-sample contamination, repertoire overlap clustering matched CDR3 amino acid sequences but not nucleotide sequences. The public sequencing data were trimmed at Q25 with fastp and processed into clonotypes with MiXCR by TCRdb, which kept only in-frame beta chains. Each record represents a unique CDR3 protein, reported with the most common genes and DNA among its rows. V and J calls and clone size were set by TCRdb, not the authors. The sample contains around 770,000 distinct CDR3 sequences, about half of them found a single time. The ten largest clones capture just under 5% of the sample.

A remark on this clonotype: It has no known antigen specificity. No much larger clone exists at a distance of one base, and base qualities are not known.

The paper as a whole reports these results and caveats: The multiple sclerosis patient group was slightly younger than the control group. Multiple sclerosis patients had significantly lower normalized Chao1 diversity than controls, a result that suggests substantial peripheral T-cell clonal expansion. Significantly higher frequencies in patients than in controls were found for about five TRBV segments, including TRBV5-6, TRBV5-1 and TRBV20-1. Direct clustering with F measure revealed strong co-clustering of samples prepared in the same batch, which led to a batch-effect correction.

Looking up the germline V gene yields CDR1 SGDLS and CDR2 YYNGEE. The junction shows trimming of 0 bases on V and 0 bases on J, and the gene matches do not reach 4 bases of it. Reading from cysteine to phenylalanine, the CDR3 counts 17 amino acids. The retained sequence is limited to the CDR3, 51 bases, with the frame set at the first base. TCR beta repertoires were profiled from peripheral blood of roughly 13 young patients with multiple sclerosis to demonstrate the VDJtools post-analysis software. The multiple sclerosis patients were children and adolescents ranging in age from roughly 6 to 15 years.

The rearrangement joined TRBV9 to TRBJ2-1, with 9 bases matching TRBD2. The sequenced sample was blood. The TCR was taken from a girl aged 5-17 years with multiple sclerosis. DNA sequence: TGTGCCAGCAGCGTAGATGGTAGCGGGAGCTCCTACAATGAGCAGTTCTTC. It is translated as CASSVDGSGSSYNEQFF.